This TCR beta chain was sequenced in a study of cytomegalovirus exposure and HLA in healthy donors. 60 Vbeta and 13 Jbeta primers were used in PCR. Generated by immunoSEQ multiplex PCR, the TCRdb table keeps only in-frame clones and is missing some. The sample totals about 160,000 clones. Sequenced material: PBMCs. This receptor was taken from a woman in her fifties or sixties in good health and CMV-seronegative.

CDR3 bases: TGTGCCAGCAGCGTGGGGGGTAGGGAACTCGAAAAACTGTTTTTT. It yields the protein CASSVGGRELEKLFF. This rearrangement joins TRBV9 to TRBJ1-4; the D gene is possibly TRBD1 (5 bases). V dropped 2 bases and J dropped 8 bases, with 16 bases sitting between them. The CDR3 consists of 15 residues. CDR1 SGDLS and CDR2 YYNGEE come from the germline V gene.